The 2 T cell receptor beta chains given below trace back to one sample, sequenced in a study of blood T cell repertoires in COVID-19 (dated by TCRdb to 2018 to 2020). The method was the immunoSEQ multiplex PCR assay. This immuneACCESS table, as held by TCRdb, lists in-frame sequences with V and J called but not all clones. Of the missing ones, under half trace to an unresolved V gene in checked studies; the others have no known cause. The sample table contains over 150,000 clones; only one count was recorded for about 87% of them. The top ten constitute approximately 0.6% of the sample. Sequenced: peripheral blood. These receptors were obtained from a man aged 60 to 75 with COVID-19, enrolled during active disease.

The rearrangement uses TRBV19 and TRBJ2-3; 14 bases fit TRBD2. The CDR3 consists of 20 residues. Germline V CDR1 and CDR2: LNHDA, SQIVND (reference sequence). Losses at the gene ends were 6 bases for V and 1 base for J; bases not matched to a gene: 15. As DNA, the CDR3 is TGTGCCAGTAGGTCCGGTGGGGGGACTAGCGGGAGAAAGGGCACAGATACGCAGTATTTT. Its protein product is CASRSGGGTSGRKGTDTQYF.

The CDR3, as DNA: TGTGCCAGCAGTCAGGGGGCCACCTATGGCTACACCTTC. It encodes CASSQGATYGYTF. The J gene is TRBJ1-2, the V gene TRBV12-3 or TRBV12-4, with TRBD1 matching 8 bases. This CDR3 has 13 amino acids. Unmatched junction bases numbered 3, after V lost 5 bases and J lost 4 bases.